The present entry profiles one T cell receptor beta chain with its context. Per the study methods: Reference gene primer amplification in the assay estimated nucleated cell counts. The method was immunoSEQ multiplex PCR; TCRdb's version includes in-frame clones alone and lacks a portion of them. D and trimming were read from the DNA, whereas the V and J calls and clone size are those reported in that table. The sample lists some 220,000 clones, roughly 82% occurring once. The data originate from a study of blood T cell repertoires in COVID-19. The wider study: The United States, Italy and Spain were the sources of the acute and convalescent COVID-19 samples. The cDNA or gDNA used as material had been derived from T cells, B-cell-depleted T cells, or PBMCs.

The CDR3 loop spans 13 amino acids. Trimming cost V 4 bases and J 5 bases; bases outside gene matches: 4. Germline CDR1 SGHTA, CDR2 FQGNSA. The TCR was taken from a man aged 45 to 65 with active or convalescent COVID-19. Sequences were obtained from peripheral blood. The chain uses TRBV7-2 and TRBJ1-1, with 7 nucleotides matching TRBD1. CDR3 bases: TGTGCCAGCAGCTCACAGGGGCCAACTGAAGCTTTCTTT. Translated: CASSSQGPTEAFF.